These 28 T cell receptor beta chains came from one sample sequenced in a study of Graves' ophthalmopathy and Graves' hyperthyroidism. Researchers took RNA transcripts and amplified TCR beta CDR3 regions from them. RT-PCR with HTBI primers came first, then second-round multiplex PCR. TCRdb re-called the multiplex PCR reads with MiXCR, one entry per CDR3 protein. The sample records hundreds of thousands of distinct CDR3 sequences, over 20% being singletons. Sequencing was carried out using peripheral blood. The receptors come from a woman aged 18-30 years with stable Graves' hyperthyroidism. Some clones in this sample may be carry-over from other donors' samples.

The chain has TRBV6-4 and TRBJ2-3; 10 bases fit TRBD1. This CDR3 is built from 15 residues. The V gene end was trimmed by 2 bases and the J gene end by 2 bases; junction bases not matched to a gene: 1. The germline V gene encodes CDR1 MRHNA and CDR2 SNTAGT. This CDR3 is CASSDGTGDTDTQYF. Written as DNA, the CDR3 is TGTGCCAGCAGTGACGGGACAGGGGACACAGATACGCAGTATTTT.

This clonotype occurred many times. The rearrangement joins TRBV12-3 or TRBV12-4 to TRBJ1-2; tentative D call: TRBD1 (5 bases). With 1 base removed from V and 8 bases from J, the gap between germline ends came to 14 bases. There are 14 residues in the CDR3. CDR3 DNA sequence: TGTGCCAGCAGTTTAGGGGCCAGGGCGGAAGGCTACACCTTC. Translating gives CASSLGARAEGYTF.

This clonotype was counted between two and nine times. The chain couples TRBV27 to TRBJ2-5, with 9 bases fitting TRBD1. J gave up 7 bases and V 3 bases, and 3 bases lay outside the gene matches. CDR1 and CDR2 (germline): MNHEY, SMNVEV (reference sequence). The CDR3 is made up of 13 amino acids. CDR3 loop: CASSFRGQGTQYF. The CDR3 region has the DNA TGTGCCAGCAGTTTTAGGGGACAGGGGACCCAGTACTTC.

The CDR3 nucleotides are TGCGCCAGCAGCTCAAACGACGGGGTCTTCACCGGGGAGCTGTTTTTT. Its protein is CASSSNDGVFTGELFF. The chain joins TRBV5-1 to TRBJ2-2; D might be TRBD2 (5 bases). There are 16 residues in the CDR3. The V gene's germline CDR1 is SGHRS and CDR2 YFSETQ. The V and J ends lost 3 bases and 4 bases respectively, with 16 bases between them.

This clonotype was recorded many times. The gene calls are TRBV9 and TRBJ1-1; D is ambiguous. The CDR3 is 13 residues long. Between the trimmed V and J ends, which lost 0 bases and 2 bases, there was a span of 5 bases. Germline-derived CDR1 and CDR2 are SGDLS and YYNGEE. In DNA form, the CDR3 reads TGTGCCAGCAGCGTAGACAGTAACACTGAAGCTTTCTTT. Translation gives CASSVDSNTEAFF.

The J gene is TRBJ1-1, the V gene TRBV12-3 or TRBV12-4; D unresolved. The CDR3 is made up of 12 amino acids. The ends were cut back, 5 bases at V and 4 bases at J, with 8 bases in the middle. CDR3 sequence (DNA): TGTGCCAGCAGTACCCTGAGCACTGAAGCTTTCTTT. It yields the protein CASSTLSTEAFF.

Here the CDR3 reads CSATRSQGTQETQYF. The DNA for the CDR3 is TGCAGTGCTACAAGGTCCCAGGGGACTCAAGAGACCCAGTACTTC. The chain recombines TRBV20-1 with TRBJ2-5; TRBD1 or TRBD2 may be the D gene (6 bases each). Germline V lookup: CDR1 DFQATT, CDR2 SNEGSKA (reference sequence). Between the trimmed V and J ends, which lost 4 bases and 2 bases, there was a span of 17 bases. This CDR3 is 15 amino acids long.

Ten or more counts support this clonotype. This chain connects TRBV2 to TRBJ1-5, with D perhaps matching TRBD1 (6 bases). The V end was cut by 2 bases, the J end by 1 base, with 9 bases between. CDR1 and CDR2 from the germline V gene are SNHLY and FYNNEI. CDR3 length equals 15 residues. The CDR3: CASSELGASNQPQHF. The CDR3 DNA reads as TGTGCCAGCAGTGAATTGGGGGCGAGCAATCAGCCCCAGCATTTT.

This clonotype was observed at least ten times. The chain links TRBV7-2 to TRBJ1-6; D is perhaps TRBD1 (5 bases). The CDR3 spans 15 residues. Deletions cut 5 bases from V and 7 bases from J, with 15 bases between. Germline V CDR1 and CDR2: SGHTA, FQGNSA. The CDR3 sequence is CASSTSGGENSPLHF. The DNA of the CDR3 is TGTGCCAGCAGCACCTCTGGGGGTGAAAATTCACCCCTCCACTTT.

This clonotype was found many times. As DNA, the CDR3 is TGTGCCTGGAGTGTAGAGTTCGGGGAGCTGTTTTTT. It encodes CAWSVEFGELFF. This chain links TRBV30 with TRBJ2-2; no reliable D call. The V end lost 0 bases, the J end lost 7 bases, and 6 bases lay between the germline ends. The germline CDR1 and CDR2 sequences are GTSNPN and SVGIG (reference sequence). The CDR3 is made up of 12 amino acids.

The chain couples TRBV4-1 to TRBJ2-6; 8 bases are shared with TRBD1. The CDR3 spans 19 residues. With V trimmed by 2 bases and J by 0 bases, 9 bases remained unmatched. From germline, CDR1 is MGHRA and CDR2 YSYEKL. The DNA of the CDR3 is TGCGCCAGCAGCCAACCCCGGGACAGGCCTACCTCTGGGGCCAACGTCCTGACTTTC. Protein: CASSQPRDRPTSGANVLTF.

This chain's CDR3 is CAISDRESYEQYF. CDR3 sequence (DNA): TGCGCCATTTCGGACAGAGAGTCCTACGAGCAGTACTTC. The chain has TRBV5-1 and TRBJ2-7, with D perhaps TRBD1 (6 bases). Germline assignment: CDR1 SGHRS and CDR2 YFSETQ. The CDR3 contains 13 residues. V lost 9 bases to trimming and J lost 1 base, with 14 bases between them.

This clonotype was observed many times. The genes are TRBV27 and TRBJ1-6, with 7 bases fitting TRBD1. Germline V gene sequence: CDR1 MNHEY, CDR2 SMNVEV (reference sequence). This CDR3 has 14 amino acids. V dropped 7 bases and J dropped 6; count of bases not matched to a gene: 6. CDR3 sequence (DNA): TGTGCCAGCAACATACAGGGGCCTAATTCACCCCTCCACTTT. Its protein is CASNIQGPNSPLHF.

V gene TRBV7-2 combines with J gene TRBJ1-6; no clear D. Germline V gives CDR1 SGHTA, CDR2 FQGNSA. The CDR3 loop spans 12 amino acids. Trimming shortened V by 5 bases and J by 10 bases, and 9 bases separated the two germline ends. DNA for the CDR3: TGTGCCAGCAGCGCGCAAGGATCACCCCTCCACTTT. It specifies CASSAQGSPLHF.

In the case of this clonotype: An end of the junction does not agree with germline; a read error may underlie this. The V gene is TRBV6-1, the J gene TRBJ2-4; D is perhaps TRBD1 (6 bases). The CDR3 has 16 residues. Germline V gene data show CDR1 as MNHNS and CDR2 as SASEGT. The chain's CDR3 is CASSDHRDGTKNIKYF. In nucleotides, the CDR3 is TGTGCCAGCAGTGACCACAGGGACGGGACCAAAAACATTAAGTACTTC.

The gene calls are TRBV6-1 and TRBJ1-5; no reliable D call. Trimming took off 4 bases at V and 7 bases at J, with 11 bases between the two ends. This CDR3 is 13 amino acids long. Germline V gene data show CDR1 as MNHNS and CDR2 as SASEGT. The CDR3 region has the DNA TGTGCCAGCAGTGCCACCCCTCAACAGCCCCAGCATTTT. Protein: CASSATPQQPQHF.

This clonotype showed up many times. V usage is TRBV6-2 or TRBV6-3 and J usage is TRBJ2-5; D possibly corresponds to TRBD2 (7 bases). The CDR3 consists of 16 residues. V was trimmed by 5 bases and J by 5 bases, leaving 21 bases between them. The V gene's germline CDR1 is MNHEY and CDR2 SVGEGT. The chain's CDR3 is CASSPGGGGGRETQYF. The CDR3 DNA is TGTGCCAGCAGTCCGGGTGGTGGCGGGGGCCGGGAGACCCAGTACTTC.

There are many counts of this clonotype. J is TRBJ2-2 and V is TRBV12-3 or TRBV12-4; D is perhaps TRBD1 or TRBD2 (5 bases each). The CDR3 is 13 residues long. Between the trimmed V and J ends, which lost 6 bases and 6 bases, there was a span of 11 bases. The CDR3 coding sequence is TGTGCCAGCAGACTCCAGGGAGCCGGGGAGCTGTTTTTT. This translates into CASRLQGAGELFF.

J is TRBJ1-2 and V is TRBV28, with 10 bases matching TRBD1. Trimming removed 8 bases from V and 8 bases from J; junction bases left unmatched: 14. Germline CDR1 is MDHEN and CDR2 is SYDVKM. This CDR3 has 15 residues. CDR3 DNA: TGTGCCAGCTGCCCTCTCTTCCGGGACAGGGGAGGCTACACCTTC. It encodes CASCPLFRDRGGYTF.

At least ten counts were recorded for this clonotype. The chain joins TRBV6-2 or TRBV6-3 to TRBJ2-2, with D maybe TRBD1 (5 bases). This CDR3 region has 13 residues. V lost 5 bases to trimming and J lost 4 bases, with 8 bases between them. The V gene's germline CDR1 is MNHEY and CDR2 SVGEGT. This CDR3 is CASSRQITGELFF. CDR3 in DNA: TGTGCCAGCAGTCGACAGATCACCGGGGAGCTGTTTTTT.

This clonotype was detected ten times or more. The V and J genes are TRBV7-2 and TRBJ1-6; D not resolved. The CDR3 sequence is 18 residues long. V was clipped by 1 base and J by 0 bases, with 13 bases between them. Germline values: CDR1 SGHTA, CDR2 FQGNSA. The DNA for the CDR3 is TGTGCCAGCAGCTTAGTGCGGTGGGGAAGCTCCTATAATTCACCCCTCCACTTT. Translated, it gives CASSLVRWGSSYNSPLHF.

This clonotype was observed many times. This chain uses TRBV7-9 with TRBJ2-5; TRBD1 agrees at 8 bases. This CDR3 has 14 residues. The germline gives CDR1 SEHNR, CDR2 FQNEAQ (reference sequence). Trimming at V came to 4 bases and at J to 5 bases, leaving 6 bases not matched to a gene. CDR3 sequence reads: CASSSDRVWETQYF. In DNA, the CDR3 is TGTGCCAGCAGCTCGGACAGGGTTTGGGAGACCCAGTACTTC. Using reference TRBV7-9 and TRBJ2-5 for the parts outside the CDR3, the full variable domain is DTGVSQNPRHKITKRGQNVTFRCDPISEHNRLYWYRQTLGQGPEFLTYFQNEAQLEKSRLLSDRFSAERPKGSFSTLEIQRTEQGDSAMYLCASSSDRVWETQYFGPGTRLLVL.

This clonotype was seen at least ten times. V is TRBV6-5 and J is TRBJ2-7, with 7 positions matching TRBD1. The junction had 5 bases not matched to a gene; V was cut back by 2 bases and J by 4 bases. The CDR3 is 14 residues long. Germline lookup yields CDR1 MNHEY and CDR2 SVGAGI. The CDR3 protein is CASSYGQVLYEQYF. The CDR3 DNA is TGTGCCAGCAGTTACGGACAGGTGCTGTACGAGCAGTACTTC.

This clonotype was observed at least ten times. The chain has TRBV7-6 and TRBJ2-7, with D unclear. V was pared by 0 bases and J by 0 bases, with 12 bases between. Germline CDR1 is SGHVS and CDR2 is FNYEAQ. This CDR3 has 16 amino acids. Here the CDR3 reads CASSLARSSDSYEQYF. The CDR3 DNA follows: TGTGCCAGCAGCTTAGCGAGAAGCTCAGACTCCTACGAGCAGTACTTC.

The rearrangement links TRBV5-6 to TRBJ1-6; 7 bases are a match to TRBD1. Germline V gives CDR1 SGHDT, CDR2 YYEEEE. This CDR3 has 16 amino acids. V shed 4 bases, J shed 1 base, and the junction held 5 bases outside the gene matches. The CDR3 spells CASSNTGESYNSPLHF. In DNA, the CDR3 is TGTGCCAGCAGCAATACAGGGGAATCCTATAATTCACCCCTCCACTTT.

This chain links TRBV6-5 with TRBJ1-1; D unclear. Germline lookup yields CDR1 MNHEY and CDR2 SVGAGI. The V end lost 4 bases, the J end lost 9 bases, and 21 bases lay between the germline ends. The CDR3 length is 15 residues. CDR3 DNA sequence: TGTGCCAGCAGTTCATCAGATGGTGCCCGAGCCCAAGCTTTCTTT. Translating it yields CASSSSDGARAQAFF.

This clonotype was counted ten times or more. CDR3 in amino acids: CASSDRTASYEQYF. CDR3 in DNA: TGTGCCAGCAGCGACCGGACTGCGTCCTACGAGCAGTACTTC. The chain combines TRBV28 with TRBJ2-7; D may be TRBD2 (5 bases). V was trimmed by 6 bases and J by 1 base, leaving 13 bases between them. Germline V CDR1 and CDR2: MDHEN, SYDVKM. CDR3 length: 14 residues. The full variable domain, its missing parts supplied by reference TRBV28 and TRBJ2-7, is DVKVTQSSRYLVKRTGEKVFLECVQDMDHENMFWYRQDPGLGLRLIYFSYDVKMKEKGDIPEGYSVSREKKERFSLILESASTNQTSMYLCASSDRTASYEQYFGPGTRLTVT.

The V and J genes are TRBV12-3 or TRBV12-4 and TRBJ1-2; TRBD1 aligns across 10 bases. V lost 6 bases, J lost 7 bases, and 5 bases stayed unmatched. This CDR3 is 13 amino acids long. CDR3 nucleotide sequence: TGTGCCAGCAGGGACAGGGGGGGCGGTGGCTACACCTTC. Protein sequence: CASRDRGGGGYTF.